This T cell receptor (beta chain) was sequenced during a study of T-cell reconstitution after alpha-beta-depleted transplantation in children (dated by TCRdb to about 2016). Regarding the research as a whole: Using TCR repertoire profiling, the study quantitatively followed how T-cell immune reconstitution unfolded in children after TCRalphabeta/CD19-depleted allogeneic hematopoietic cell transplantation.

General conclusions and limits of the study: The apparently early alphabetaT-cell count recovery about two months after transplant was reportedly dependent on only several hundred rapidly expanded clones derived from non-depleted graft cells. The frequencies of hyperexpanded clones fell over the following months, and after one year, T-cell counts and TCRbeta diversity were mostly attributed to newly produced T cells. The high TCRbeta diversity at day 60 in some patients was ascribed to recipient T cells and intrathymic progenitors that had survived conditioning.

Sample treatment or condition, as interpreted from the label and publication: allogeneic hematopoietic cell transplantation with graft depleted of TCRalphabeta T cells and CD19 B cells. TCRalphabeta/CD19-depleted allogeneic hematopoietic cell grafts were given to the transplant recipients, all of whom were children. CDR3 length: 17 amino acids, cysteine to phenylalanine. The retained sequence is limited to the CDR3, 51 bases, with the frame set at the first base. Compared with germline, V lacks 5 bases and J lacks 1 base; bases without a gene match: 12. CDR1 and CDR2 are read off the germline V gene as SGHDN and FVKESK. Details on this clonotype: The specificity of this receptor is unknown. Base qualities are missing; no much larger clone stands one base away.

The library was made by PCR. For sequencing, an Illumina HiSeq 2500 was employed. TCR libraries were prepared with molecular barcoding, using unique molecular identifiers to normalize TCRbeta repertoire quantification. TCRdb reanalyzed the raw reads on its own, using fastp at Q25 for trimming and MiXCR for clone calling, and kept in-frame beta chains. One record per CDR3 amino acid sequence lists the most common genes and DNA. The sample profile shows under 250,000 distinct CDR3 sequences; more than 20% of them were found once. Clones ranked in the top ten supply roughly 5% of the sample. This clonotype originated in a female patient aged 2-9 years who had a stem cell transplant for congenital amegakaryocytic thrombocytopenia, so the T cells may come from the graft donor. The chain employs TRBV14 and TRBJ2-3, with TRBD1 matching 7 junction bases. This material consisted of PBMCs, mostly from graft donor cells, taken 360 days after TCRalphabeta/CD19-depleted stem cell transplant. The nucleotide sequence is TGTGCCAGCAGCTCACTCCGTAGGACAGGCCGCACAGATACGCAGTATTTT. It is translated as CASSSLRRTGRTDTQYF.